The 30 T cell receptor beta chains below were found in one sample sequenced in a study of blood T cell repertoires in COVID-19. Only in-frame clones appear in the TCRdb table, and some are missing; sequencing was by immunoSEQ multiplex PCR. The sample records more than 60,000 clones, over 75% being singletons. Sequencing was performed on peripheral blood. These receptors all come from a woman aged 55-69 years with COVID-19, enrolled during active disease.

This chain links TRBV7-9 with TRBJ2-1; 9 bases agree with TRBD2. V trimming: 5 bases; J trimming: 6 bases; junction bases outside the gene matches: 8. Germline values: CDR1 SEHNR, CDR2 FQNEAQ (reference sequence). This CDR3 is built from 15 residues. Here the CDR3 reads CASSPRGGASNEQFF. Here the CDR3 DNA reads TGTGCCAGCAGCCCCCGCGGGGGGGCCAGCAATGAGCAGTTCTTC.

This chain uses TRBV4-2 with TRBJ1-2; D is perhaps TRBD1 (5 bases). Germline values: CDR1 LGHNA, CDR2 YNFKEQ. The germline V and J ends were trimmed by 4 bases and 4 bases, with 16 bases remaining between them. The CDR3 spans 15 residues. Here the CDR3 reads CASSPTEGTGYGYTF. As DNA, the CDR3 is TGTGCCAGCAGCCCAACGGAGGGGACCGGCTATGGCTACACCTTC.

This chain connects TRBV19 to TRBJ1-1; 10 bases agree with TRBD1. Germline V gives CDR1 LNHDA, CDR2 SQIVND (reference sequence). V lost 7 bases, J lost 2 bases, and 7 bases stayed unmatched. The CDR3 loop spans 15 amino acids. The CDR3 protein is CASIPDRGANTEAFF. CDR3 nucleotide sequence: TGTGCCAGTATCCCGGACAGGGGGGCAAACACTGAAGCTTTCTTT.

The chain is built from TRBV5-6 and TRBJ2-7, with 7 bases aligning to TRBD2. From germline, CDR1 is SGHDT and CDR2 YYEEEE. This CDR3 is 11 amino acids long. The CDR3 spells CERGGSYEQYF. The CDR3 DNA reads as TGTGAAAGGGGCGGGAGCTACGAGCAGTACTTC.

CDR3 DNA sequence: TGTGCCAGCAGTTACTCTACGACAGAGAACACCGGGGAGCTGTTTTTT. Encoded protein: CASSYSTTENTGELFF. The chain carries TRBV6-5 and TRBJ2-2; the D gene is possibly TRBD1 (5 bases). Trimming pared 0 bases from V and 1 base from J, leaving 9 bases between. Germline CDR1 is MNHEY and CDR2 is SVGAGI. The CDR3 length is 16 residues.

This chain connects TRBV12-3 or TRBV12-4 to TRBJ2-3; 8 positions match TRBD1. CDR3 length: 13 amino acids. With 8 bases clipped from V and 2 bases from J, the junction kept 3 bases outside the gene matches. CDR3 coding DNA: TGTGCCAGCGAGACAGGGGACACAGATACGCAGTATTTT. Translated: CASETGDTDTQYF.

The CDR3 region has the DNA TGTGCCAGTAGGGGGGGGTTGAGCAATCAGCCCCAGCATTTT. Amino acid sequence: CASRGGLSNQPQHF. The chain links TRBV19 to TRBJ1-5; TRBD1 might be the D (5 bases). The CDR3 loop spans 14 amino acids. CDR1 and CDR2 (germline): LNHDA, SQIVND (reference sequence). V was pared by 6 bases and J by 1 base, with 10 bases between. Full variable domain (remainder filled in from reference TRBV19 and TRBJ1-5): DGGITQSPKYLFRKEGQNVTLSCEQNLNHDAMYWYRQDPGQGLRLIYYSQIVNDFQKGDIAEGYSVSREKKESFPLTVTSAQKNPTAFYLCASRGGLSNQPQHFGDGTRLSIL.

The rearrangement links TRBV9 to TRBJ1-1; 7 bases agree with TRBD1. The CDR3 totals 13 residues. The V segment lost 5 bases and the J segment 5 bases; nucleotides outside the gene matches: 6. CDR1 is SGDLS and CDR2 is YYNGEE in the germline V gene. The CDR3 here is CASSETGWTEAFF. As DNA, the CDR3 is TGTGCCAGCAGTGAGACAGGGTGGACTGAAGCTTTCTTT.

The rearrangement uses TRBV7-9 and TRBJ1-4; possibly TRBD1 for D (5 bases). The V end lost 5 bases, the J end lost 10 bases, and 11 bases lay between the germline ends. The CDR3 length is 12 residues. The V gene's germline CDR1 is SEHNR and CDR2 FQNEAQ (reference sequence). CDR3 sequence: CASSRDAGKLFF. In DNA, the CDR3 is TGTGCCAGCAGCAGGGACGCGGGAAAACTGTTTTTT.

This rearrangement joins TRBV7-7 to TRBJ1-1; D ambiguous. The germline gives CDR1 SSHAT, CDR2 FNYEAQ (reference sequence). V was clipped by 5 bases and J by 2 bases, with 9 bases between them. The CDR3 has 13 amino acids. The CDR3 loop is CASSLRENTEAFF. CDR3 coding DNA: TGTGCCAGCAGCCTACGGGAAAACACTGAAGCTTTCTTT.

The chain links TRBV12-3 or TRBV12-4 to TRBJ2-7, with D unclear. The CDR3 totals 11 residues. V was pared by 6 bases and J by 2 bases, with 5 bases between. The CDR3 DNA is TGTGCCAGCAGCCAGGCCTACGAGCAGTACTTC. Translation gives CASSQAYEQYF.

The gene calls are TRBV27 and TRBJ1-1; TRBD1 matches at 7 bases. CDR1 MNHEY and CDR2 SMNVEV come from the germline V gene (reference sequence). The CDR3 contains 18 residues. V was clipped by 6 bases and J by 0 bases; unmatched bases: 16. CDR3 in amino acids: CASRISFKGAAMNTEAFF. The CDR3 DNA follows: TGTGCCAGCAGGATATCATTCAAGGGGGCGGCCATGAACACTGAAGCTTTCTTT.

This chain links TRBV7-2 with TRBJ1-2, with D possibly TRBD1 on 6 matching bases. Germline values: CDR1 SGHTA, CDR2 FQGNSA. Trimming pared 1 base from V and 5 bases from J, leaving 11 bases between. This CDR3 has 14 residues. CDR3 DNA: TGTGCCAGCAGCTTAGACAGGGAAGGATATGGCTACACCTTC. This sequence encodes CASSLDREGYGYTF.

The chain recombines TRBV27 with TRBJ1-6; TRBD1 agrees at 8 bases. Looked up from germline, CDR1 is MNHEY and CDR2 is SMNVEV (reference sequence). The CDR3 sequence is 14 residues long. Germline trimming cut 6 bases from V and 7 bases from J; bases unmatched to any gene: 5. The CDR3 here is CASSFGTGNSPLHF. The CDR3, as DNA: TGTGCCAGCAGCTTCGGGACAGGCAATTCACCCCTCCACTTT.

This clone was recorded only once. The chain links TRBV6-2 or TRBV6-3 to TRBJ2-7; no clear D. The V gene lost 4 bases and the J gene lost 0 bases, with 4 bases spanning the gap. The CDR3 is made up of 12 amino acids. CDR1 MNHEY and CDR2 SVGEGT come from the germline V gene. CDR3 sequence (DNA): TGTGCCAGCAGTTCTCTCTCCTACGAGCAGTACTTC. Its translation: CASSSLSYEQYF.

J is TRBJ1-2 and V is TRBV4-1, with TRBD1 matching over 9 bases. V shed 2 bases, J shed 0 bases, and the junction held 10 bases outside the gene matches. The CDR3 sequence is 18 residues long. The germline gives CDR1 MGHRA, CDR2 YSYEKL. CDR3 protein: CASSQMEGQGSPNYGYTF. The CDR3 nucleotides read TGCGCCAGCAGCCAAATGGAAGGACAGGGGTCCCCTAACTATGGCTACACCTTC.

The gene calls are TRBV4-1 and TRBJ2-1, with TRBD1 matching over 8 bases. Germline assignment: CDR1 MGHRA and CDR2 YSYEKL. Losses at the gene ends were 0 bases for V and 9 bases for J; bases not matched to a gene: 7. The CDR3 consists of 15 residues. The CDR3 DNA is TGCGCCAGCAGCCAAGAAGTAACAGGGGGGAGTGAGCAGTTCTTC. Residues: CASSQEVTGGSEQFF.

The rearrangement joins TRBV6-5 to TRBJ1-1; 9 bases map to TRBD1. The CDR3 consists of 13 residues. Per the germline V gene, CDR1 is MNHEY and CDR2 is SVGAGI. Germline trimming cut 6 bases from V and 5 bases from J; bases unmatched to any gene: 4. The CDR3 nucleotides are TGTGCCAGCAGGGGACAGGGTACGACTGAAGCTTTCTTT. Its protein is CASRGQGTTEAFF.

This clone was seen a single time. The V gene is TRBV19, the J gene TRBJ1-1; D is ambiguous. Trimming removed 3 bases from V and 4 bases from J, with 12 bases in between. Germline CDR1 and CDR2: LNHDA and SQIVND (reference sequence). The CDR3 contains 14 residues. The CDR3 sequence: CASSILSSGTEAFF. The DNA for the CDR3 is TGTGCCAGTAGTATTTTGTCGTCAGGCACTGAAGCTTTCTTT.

The chain couples TRBV4-1 to TRBJ2-5; a possible D gene is TRBD1 (7 bases). CDR1 MGHRA and CDR2 YSYEKL come from the germline V gene. The CDR3 length is 15 residues. Trimming shortened V by 3 bases and J by 7 bases, and 18 bases separated the two germline ends. CDR3 coding DNA: TGCGCCAGCAGCCAGCAAGGAGGAGGGGGCGGGACCCAGTACTTC. Residues: CASSQQGGGGGTQYF.

The V gene is TRBV28, the J gene TRBJ1-5, with 7 positions matching TRBD1. Looked up from germline, CDR1 is MDHEN and CDR2 is SYDVKM. The CDR3 is made up of 16 amino acids. The V segment lost 6 bases and the J segment 7 bases; nucleotides outside the gene matches: 15. CDR3 residues: CASSLGRGQKTQPQHF. The CDR3 region has the DNA TGTGCCAGCAGCTTAGGAAGGGGACAGAAGACACAGCCCCAGCATTTT.

The chain is built from TRBV9 and TRBJ2-7, with 16 nucleotides matching TRBD2. The CDR3 sequence is 18 residues long. CDR1 and CDR2 (germline): SGDLS, YYNGEE. J gave up 3 bases and V 4 bases, and 10 bases lay outside the gene matches. The CDR3 here is CASSLGLAGGRIIYEQYF. The DNA of the CDR3 is TGTGCCAGCAGCCTGGGACTAGCGGGAGGGCGTATCATCTACGAGCAGTACTTC.

The CDR3 nucleotides read TGTGCCAGCACCCCCGGGGGAGAAAGCGGAGCTAATGAAAAACTGTTTTTT. Translating it yields CASTPGGESGANEKLFF. This chain links TRBV28 with TRBJ1-4; D might be TRBD1 (5 bases). The V gene's germline CDR1 is MDHEN and CDR2 SYDVKM. V gave up 7 bases and J gave up 3 bases, with 21 bases separating them. There are 17 residues in the CDR3.

This clone was seen once. The gene calls are TRBV5-8 and TRBJ1-5, with a possible D match to TRBD1 (6 bases). Looked up from germline, CDR1 is SGHTS and CDR2 is YDEGEE. The V end was cut by 3 bases, the J end by 1 base, with 8 bases between. This CDR3 region has 14 residues. For the CDR3, the DNA is TGTGCCAGCAGCTGGGGACACAGCAATCAGCCCCAGCATTTT. This encodes CASSWGHSNQPQHF.

The rearrangement uses TRBV28 and TRBJ1-5; 7 bases agree with TRBD1. CDR1 is MDHEN, CDR2 SYDVKM, per germline. The J segment lost 7 bases and the V segment lost 3 bases, leaving 9 bases of the junction unmatched. The CDR3 runs to 15 residues. CDR3 region: CASSLMVQGVQPQHF. CDR3 coding DNA: TGTGCCAGCAGTTTGATGGTCCAGGGGGTGCAGCCCCAGCATTTT.

This sequence joins TRBV27 and TRBJ1-2; D ambiguous. V was clipped by 2 bases and J by 4 bases, with 8 bases between them. This CDR3 has 13 residues. Looked up from germline, CDR1 is MNHEY and CDR2 is SMNVEV (reference sequence). CDR3 region: CASSLNSLYGYTF. In DNA, the CDR3 is TGTGCCAGCAGTTTAAACAGCCTCTATGGCTACACCTTC.

The V call is TRBV18, the J call TRBJ1-1; 11 bases agree with TRBD1. The CDR3 contains 16 residues. Germline V gene data show CDR1 as KGHSH and CDR2 as LQKENI. V dropped 3 bases and J dropped 4; count of bases not matched to a gene: 7. The CDR3 region is CASSPSGTGGFTEAFF. The CDR3 nucleotides read TGTGCCAGCTCACCGTCCGGGACAGGGGGGTTCACTGAAGCTTTCTTT.

This chain uses TRBV6-2 or TRBV6-3 with TRBJ1-5; no definite D call. The CDR3 length is 17 residues. Germline values: CDR1 MNHEY, CDR2 SVGEGT. Between the trimmed V and J ends, which lost 5 bases and 0 bases, there was a span of 17 bases. CDR3 nucleotides: TGTGCCAGCAGTCCCCCATGGGCCCCGTATAGCAATCAGCCCCAGCATTTT. Its translation is CASSPPWAPYSNQPQHF.

The gene calls are TRBV4-2 and TRBJ2-5; D unresolved. Trimming took off 0 bases at V and 4 bases at J, with 18 bases between the two ends. The CDR3 runs 17 residues. Germline-derived CDR1 and CDR2 are LGHNA and YNFKEQ. The CDR3 nucleotides read TGTGCCAGCAGCCAAGATCTGGGCGCCACCCCGACAGAGACCCAGTACTTC. Residues: CASSQDLGATPTETQYF.

This clone appeared a single time. The chain links TRBV6-1 to TRBJ2-1, with D possibly TRBD2 on 6 matching bases. This CDR3 is built from 14 residues. Germline CDR1 MNHNS, CDR2 SASEGT. V shed 3 bases and J shed 6 bases, with 12 bases lying between them. The CDR3 region is CASSDRDLSNEQFF. CDR3 in DNA: TGTGCCAGCAGTGACCGGGACTTGTCCAATGAGCAGTTCTTC.